This T cell receptor beta chain emerged from a study of CXCR3-negative and CXCR3-positive naive CD8 T cells (dated by TCRdb to the late 2010s). Some background on the complete study: About 135 million TRB reads were obtained in total, roughly 1.5 +/- 0.3 million reads per library. Diversity and physicochemical repertoire analyses covered roughly ten donors pooled from two independent experiments. The TRBV-TRBJ cluster analysis covered naive subsets from several donors and memory cells from 3 donors. The paper as a whole reports these results and caveats: Compared with CXCR3-negative naive cells, CXCR3-positive naive cells had TRB CDR3s with higher hydrophobicity (lower Kidera factor 4), lower energy, and higher strength and volume indices. Because surface CD5, which is linked to self-reactivity in mice, was comparable between the naive subsets, TCR interaction strength was also inferred from the physicochemical properties of TRB CDR3s. Comparably high repertoire diversity was found in both naive subsets, whereas much lower repertoire diversity was found in memory CD8+ T cells. CXCR3 expression partially decreased after cryopreservation, so most assays used freshly isolated PBMCs. TRBV-TRBJ usage was similar between naive CXCR3-negative and CXCR3-positive cells from the same donor, while memory cells showed distinct patterns.

For each CD8+ T cell subset, flow sorting was done in triplicate, and a few hundred thousand cells per subset went directly into RLT lysis buffer. To keep memory contaminants out, a stringent definition of naive CD8+ T cells was applied: CD45RO-CCR7+CD27+CD95-. Peripheral blood mononuclear cells were isolated from buffy coats using standard density gradient centrifugation. Naive CXCR3-negative and CXCR3-positive CD8+ T cells were flow-sorted using a FACSAria III. An RNeasy Mini Kit was used to extract total RNA from the sorted cells. On this clonotype: Its antigen remains undetermined.

According to the germline V gene, CDR1 reads WSHSY and CDR2 reads SAAADI. The CDR3 measures 14 amino acids from cysteine to phenylalanine. Only the protein is available. Sequencing used a NextSeq 550. The Human TCR Profiling Kit (MiLaboratory) was used to make UMI-labeled 5' RACE TRB cDNA libraries. The full amount of extracted RNA was used for cDNA synthesis, and the full amount of resulting cDNA was used for PCR amplification. The libraries were made side by side, with each library going through the same number of PCR cycles. The original pipeline was this. With a requirement of at least two reads per UMI, MIGEC and MiXCR extracted about 50,000 +/- 10,000 unique UMI-labeled TRB cDNA molecules per library. On average, each library contained approximately 40,000 +/- 10,000 functional in-frame TRB CDR3 nucleotide clonotypes without stop codons. Diversity metrics, including normalized Shannon-Wiener and Chao1, were computed in VDJtools after downsampling to 5000 UMI-labeled TRB molecules per sample. Clonotype-size-weighted physicochemical properties of the central five CDR3 residues (interaction energy, strength, volume and Kidera factor 4) were computed in VDJtools. Once TCRdb had reprocessed the reads, it stored one entry per CDR3 protein sequence and supplied no DNA. What appears here as the V and J calls and clone size reflects TCRdb's work, not the paper's. The table of this sample itemizes some 140,000 distinct CDR3 sequences. The ten top clones hold 0.45% to 0.6% of the sample.

Here the chain combines TRBV10-2 and TRBJ2-5; TCRdb gives TRBD2 as the D gene, but with no DNA this cannot be confirmed. The clonotype originates from a human donor in good health. Some clones in this sample may be carry-over from other donors' samples. The sample consisted of naive CXCR3+ CD8+ T cells from blood. The intended sense of this specimen's cell subset or site label: CD45RO-CCR7+CD27+CD95- naive CD8+ T cells expressing CXCR3 (TNR3+). The CDR3 has the sequence CASSVGLAFETQYF.